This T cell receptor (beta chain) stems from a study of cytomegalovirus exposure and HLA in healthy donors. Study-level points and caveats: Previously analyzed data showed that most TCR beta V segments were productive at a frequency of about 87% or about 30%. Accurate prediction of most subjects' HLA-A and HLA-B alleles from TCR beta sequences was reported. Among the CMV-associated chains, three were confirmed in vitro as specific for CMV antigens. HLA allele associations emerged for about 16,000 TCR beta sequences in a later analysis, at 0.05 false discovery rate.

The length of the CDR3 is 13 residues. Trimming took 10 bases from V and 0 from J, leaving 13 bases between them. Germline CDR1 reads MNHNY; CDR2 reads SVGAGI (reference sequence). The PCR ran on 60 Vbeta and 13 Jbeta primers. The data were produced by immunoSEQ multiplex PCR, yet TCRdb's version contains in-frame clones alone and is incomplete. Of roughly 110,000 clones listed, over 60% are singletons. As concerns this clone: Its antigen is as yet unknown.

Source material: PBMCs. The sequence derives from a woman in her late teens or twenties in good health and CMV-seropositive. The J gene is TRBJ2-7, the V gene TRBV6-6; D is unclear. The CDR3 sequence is CATLDSNSYEQYF. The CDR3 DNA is TGTGCCACCTTAGATTCGAACTCCTACGAGCAGTACTTC.